These 27 T cell receptor beta chains originate from one sample sequenced in a study of siplizumab effects on memory and regulatory T cells. Generated by immunoSEQ multiplex PCR, the TCRdb table keeps only in-frame clones and is missing some. The sample comprises about 100,000 clones, over 90% of which are singletons, and approximately 1.5% rests with the top ten. The sample was non-Treg CD4+ T cells sorted from blood. The receptors here all came from a human donor in good health.

The chain employs TRBV5-6 and TRBJ2-1; TRBD2 matches 11 bases. V lost 4 bases to trimming and J lost 5 bases; unmatched junction nucleotides: 5. Per germline, CDR1 SGHDT and CDR2 YYEEEE. The length of the CDR3 is 15 residues. Written as DNA, the CDR3 is TGTGCCAGCAGCCCACCGGGACTAGCGGACAATGAGCAGTTCTTC. Translating gives CASSPPGLADNEQFF. Full variable domain (outside the CDR3, taken from reference TRBV5-6 and TRBJ2-1): DAGVTQSPTHLIKTRGQQVTLRCSPKSGHDTVSWYQQALGQGPQFIFQYYEEEERQRGNFPDRFSGHQFPNYSSELNVNALLLGDSALYLCASSPPGLADNEQFFGPGTRLTVL.

V usage is TRBV29-1 and J usage is TRBJ1-2; D might be TRBD1 (6 bases). The germline V gene encodes CDR1 SQVTM and CDR2 ANQGSEA. The CDR3 contains 13 residues. V lost 3 bases and J lost 4, with 12 bases in between. The CDR3 loop reads CSVDREGGYGYTF. The DNA of the CDR3 is TGCAGCGTTGACCGGGAGGGGGGCTATGGCTACACCTTC.

CDR3 sequence (DNA): TGTGCCGTTCAGGCCGGACAGGGAAATTCACCCCTCCACTTT. Amino acid sequence: CAVQAGQGNSPLHF. The J gene is TRBJ1-6, the V gene TRBV19, with 8 nucleotides matching TRBD1. CDR3 length: 14 amino acids. Per the germline V gene, CDR1 is LNHDA and CDR2 is SQIVND (reference sequence). V was pared by 11 bases and J by 7 bases, with 10 bases of the junction left unmatched.

This clone was detected only a few times. The V call is TRBV19, the J call TRBJ1-1; D is ambiguous. CDR1 LNHDA and CDR2 SQIVND come from the germline V gene (reference sequence). Trimming pared 4 bases from V and 2 bases from J, leaving 5 bases between. CDR3 size: 12 residues. The DNA for the CDR3 is TGTGCCAGTAGTAATACTAACACTGAAGCTTTCTTT. It yields the protein CASSNTNTEAFF.

V is TRBV20-1 and J is TRBJ2-7; D call uncertain. CDR1 and CDR2 from the germline V gene are DFQATT and SNEGSKA (reference sequence). This CDR3 region has 11 residues. Between the trimmed V and J ends, which lost 7 bases and 2 bases, there was a span of 9 bases. CDR3 residues: CSDSRTYEQYF. In nucleotides, the CDR3 is TGCAGTGATTCCAGAACCTACGAGCAGTACTTC.

The CDR3 DNA reads as TGCAGTGCCAGGCGAGACGGCGAGCAGTACTTC. It specifies CSARRDGEQYF. The chain is built from TRBV20-1 and TRBJ2-7; D uncertain. CDR1 and CDR2 (germline): DFQATT, SNEGSKA (reference sequence). There are 11 residues in the CDR3. The V gene lost 6 bases and the J gene lost 6 bases, with 12 bases spanning the gap.

The genes are TRBV19 and TRBJ2-7; 11 positions match TRBD1. The CDR3 has 15 residues. The germline CDR1 and CDR2 sequences are LNHDA and SQIVND (reference sequence). V lost 5 bases and J lost 6; bases outside the gene matches: 9. CDR3 loop: CASSPLTGTGGEQYF. The CDR3 nucleotides read TGTGCCAGTAGTCCCTTAACCGGGACAGGGGGCGAGCAGTACTTC. The full variable domain, rest sourced from reference TRBV19 and TRBJ2-7, is DGGITQSPKYLFRKEGQNVTLSCEQNLNHDAMYWYRQDPGQGLRLIYYSQIVNDFQKGDIAEGYSVSREKKESFPLTVTSAQKNPTAFYLCASSPLTGTGGEQYFGPGTRLTVT.

The chain carries TRBV11-3 and TRBJ2-7; D not resolved. V was pared by 5 bases and J by 2 bases, with 13 bases between. CDR1 and CDR2 (germline): SGHNT, YENEEA. The CDR3 covers 14 residues. Written as DNA, the CDR3 is TGTGCCAGCAGCGTAGGAGCAGGTACCTACGAGCAGTACTTC. The encoded protein is CASSVGAGTYEQYF.

This clone was detected only once. At one of its ends the junction is not consistent with the germline gene, which may arise from a read error. The chain combines TRBV25-1 with TRBJ2-4; possibly TRBD1 or TRBD2 for D (6 bases each). Per germline, CDR1 MGHDK and CDR2 SYGVNS. The CDR3 covers 13 residues. The CDR3 coding sequence is TGTGCCAGCAGTCTCCTCGAGATGGGGGGCATGGACTTC. It translates to CASSLLEMGGMDF.

J is TRBJ1-5 and V is TRBV7-8; 11 positions match TRBD1. CDR3 length: 15 amino acids. V was pared by 5 bases and J by 11 bases, with 11 bases of the junction left unmatched. The germline gives CDR1 SGHVS, CDR2 FQNEAQ. CDR3 nucleotide sequence: TGTGCCAGCAGCACCGGGACAGGGGGACCTCAAGCCCAGCATTTT. It translates to CASSTGTGGPQAQHF.

The rearrangement links TRBV19 to TRBJ2-6; 9 nucleotides align to TRBD1. CDR1 and CDR2 (germline): LNHDA, SQIVND (reference sequence). The trim removed 5 bases at V and 1 base at J, leaving 3 bases unmatched. The CDR3 sequence is 16 residues long. The CDR3 DNA sequence: TGTGCCAGTAGTCTCGGACAGGGGTCTGGGGCCAACGTCCTGACTTTC. Amino acids: CASSLGQGSGANVLTF.

Only one count was recorded for this clone. The CDR3 nucleotides read TGTGCCAGCAGTTCCTCCGTAGATACGCAGTATTTT. This codes for CASSSSVDTQYF. The chain has TRBV6-5 and TRBJ2-3; D is ambiguous. The V gene lost 4 bases and the J gene lost 5 bases, with 7 bases spanning the gap. The CDR3 sequence is 12 residues long. Germline V lookup: CDR1 MNHEY, CDR2 SVGAGI.

The rearrangement links TRBV7-9 to TRBJ2-2; 13 nucleotides agree with TRBD2. CDR1 SEHNR and CDR2 FQNEAQ come from the germline V gene (reference sequence). After removal of 1 base from V and 4 bases from J, the junction contained 3 bases not matched to a gene. This CDR3 has 17 amino acids. The CDR3, as DNA: TGTGCCAGCAGCTTAGGACGACTAGCGGGAGGCACCGGGGAGCTGTTTTTT. It specifies CASSLGRLAGGTGELFF.

The chain combines TRBV6-1 with TRBJ1-5; 8 bases align to TRBD1. The trim removed 8 bases at V and 0 bases at J, leaving 3 bases unmatched. CDR1 MNHNS and CDR2 SASEGT come from the germline V gene. The CDR3 sequence is 14 residues long. The CDR3 sequence: CASGQGNSNQPQHF. CDR3 bases: TGTGCCAGCGGACAGGGTAATAGCAATCAGCCCCAGCATTTT.

This clone was picked up one time. The chain links TRBV6-4 to TRBJ2-1, with 11 bases lining up with TRBD2. The CDR3 runs 15 residues. The V gene's germline CDR1 is MRHNA and CDR2 SNTAGT. The trim removed 6 bases at V and 8 bases at J, leaving 9 bases unmatched. The CDR3 region is CASSFVSGRAHEQFF. The CDR3 coding sequence is TGTGCCAGCAGCTTTGTTAGCGGGAGGGCTCATGAGCAGTTCTTC.

The rearrangement uses TRBV11-2 and TRBJ1-1; D remains ambiguous. Germline loops: CDR1 SGHAT, CDR2 FQNNGV. V was clipped by 0 bases and J by 11 bases, with 13 bases between them. There are 13 residues in the CDR3. The CDR3 DNA follows: TGTGCCAGCAGCTTAGATCAGAAAAGCGCGGCTTTCTTT. Its translation is CASSLDQKSAAFF.

This clone has just one count. The rearrangement joins TRBV5-1 to TRBJ2-5; D ambiguous. V dropped 0 bases and J dropped 6 bases, with 15 bases sitting between them. The CDR3 runs to 15 residues. Germline lookup yields CDR1 SGHRS and CDR2 YFSETQ. The CDR3 reads CASSLDLDDVQTQYF. CDR3 bases: TGCGCCAGCAGCTTGGATCTAGATGATGTCCAGACCCAGTACTTC.

This rearrangement joins TRBV28 to TRBJ2-2; D may be TRBD1 or TRBD2 (5 bases each). The CDR3 has 16 residues. Trimming stripped 4 bases from V and 12 bases from J, with 24 bases between. Germline lookup yields CDR1 MDHEN and CDR2 SYDVKM. The CDR3 is CASSSEGRYPTGKLFF. The CDR3 region has the DNA TGTGCCAGCAGTTCAGAGGGACGATACCCGACGGGGAAGCTGTTTTTT.

The chain is built from TRBV6-5 and TRBJ1-1; 7 bases fit TRBD1. Germline CDR1 is MNHEY and CDR2 is SVGAGI. This CDR3 spans 13 amino acids. J was trimmed by 4 bases and V by 10 bases; bases with no gene match: 9. This CDR3 reads CAICRGEGTEAFF. Written as DNA, the CDR3 is TGTGCCATATGCAGGGGGGAGGGCACTGAAGCTTTCTTT.

The J gene is TRBJ2-7, the V gene TRBV6-1; D is ambiguous. The CDR3 contains 14 residues. The V gene lost 3 bases and the J gene lost 3 bases, with 12 bases spanning the gap. The germline V gene has CDR1 MNHNS and CDR2 SASEGT. The CDR3 is CASSDLAANYEQYF. The DNA for the CDR3 is TGTGCCAGCAGTGATTTGGCAGCAAACTACGAGCAGTACTTC.

The chain carries TRBV29-1 and TRBJ2-5, with a possible D match to TRBD1 (6 bases). Germline CDR1 and CDR2: SQVTM and ANQGSEA. Trimming shortened V by 6 bases and J by 3 bases, and 11 bases separated the two germline ends. The CDR3 has 12 amino acids. The CDR3 DNA is TGCAGCGTGCTCAACAGGGAAGAGACCCAGTACTTC. This sequence encodes CSVLNREETQYF.

This chain uses TRBV5-6 with TRBJ2-1; D might be TRBD2 (5 bases). Germline CDR1 is SGHDT and CDR2 is YYEEEE. This CDR3 contains 15 residues. V lost 2 bases to trimming and J lost 7 bases, with 16 bases between them. This CDR3 is CASSLGSSRLNEQFF. CDR3 sequence (DNA): TGTGCCAGCAGCTTAGGATCTAGCAGACTTAATGAGCAGTTCTTC.

For this clone: One end of the junction fails to match germline, which may point to a read error. V and J are TRBV18 and TRBJ1-2, with 7 bases lining up with TRBD1. The CDR3 contains 13 residues. Germline V gives CDR1 KGHSH, CDR2 LQKENI. The CDR3: CASSLDTGVYGAF. The CDR3 DNA follows: TGTGCCAGCTCCCTTGATACAGGGGTCTACGGCGCCTTC.

CDR3 protein: CAIGPSGPPGLGELFF. CDR3 in DNA: TGTGCCATCGGTCCCAGTGGCCCCCCGGGGCTCGGGGAGCTGTTTTTT. The chain has TRBV19 and TRBJ2-2, with D perhaps being TRBD1 or TRBD2 (5 bases each). Germline V CDR1 and CDR2: LNHDA, SQIVND (reference sequence). The CDR3 totals 16 residues. Deletions cut 10 bases from V and 7 bases from J, with 25 bases between.

The chain carries TRBV6-1 and TRBJ1-5, with 7 bases aligning to TRBD1. The CDR3 has 14 residues. Germline CDR1 is MNHNS and CDR2 is SASEGT. The V segment lost 3 bases and the J segment 5 bases; nucleotides outside the gene matches: 4. CDR3 DNA sequence: TGTGCCAGCAGTGACCGGGACAGATATCAGCCCCAGCATTTT. Protein sequence: CASSDRDRYQPQHF.

The rearrangement uses TRBV2 and TRBJ2-1; 13 positions agree with TRBD2. The CDR3 contains 17 residues. Losses at the gene ends were 6 bases for V and 6 bases for J; bases not matched to a gene: 11. Germline values: CDR1 SNHLY, CDR2 FYNNEI. Here the CDR3 reads CASSARRTSGSGNEQFF. CDR3 DNA sequence: TGTGCCAGCAGCGCCCGCCGGACTAGCGGGAGCGGCAATGAGCAGTTCTTC.

This chain connects TRBV18 to TRBJ2-5, with 7 bases matching TRBD2. After removal of 3 bases from V and 4 bases from J, the junction contained 17 bases not matched to a gene. Germline V CDR1 and CDR2: KGHSH, LQKENI. The CDR3 runs to 18 residues. In DNA, the CDR3 is TGTGCCAGCTCACCCCGGGAGGTGACTCTTGTGTCATCAGAGACCCAGTACTTC. Amino acids: CASSPREVTLVSSETQYF.